This T cell receptor beta chain comes out of a study of tumor-infiltrating lymphocytes in primary liver carcinoma. Study-wide background: Patients comprised men and women whose ages fell between 30 and 69 years. Measuring about 4.2 to 11 cm across, the tumors were staged as T1-T3 N0M0. Overall study findings and caveats: Tumor region pairs shared more overlap than did tumor-adjacent and tumor-blood pairs.

Without any cell sorting, about 19-32 mg of bulk tissue yielded co-extracted RNA and DNA. CDR3 length equals 15 residues. Germline CDR1 is MNHNS and CDR2 is SASEGT. TCR beta cDNA was prepared out of roughly 450 ng total RNA by means of a constant-region primer. Libraries covering TCR beta were generated through three nested multiplex PCR rounds (using a slightly modified ARM-PCR). The first two PCR rounds used TRBV1-TRBV30 primers with a Cbeta primer, around 10 cycles each. TCRdb processed the multiplex PCR reads anew with MiXCR; each CDR3 protein has one entry. The profile covers over 100,000 distinct CDR3 sequences, with 55% to 70% appearing a single time and around 8.1% taken by the ten largest. In regard to this clonotype: What it binds is unknown. One junction end does not reproduce the germline sequence, and a read error may be involved.

The TCR comes from an older woman with primary liver carcinoma and hepatitis B virus infection. The sample taken for sequencing was tumor-adjacent normal liver tissue. The chain employs TRBV6-1 and TRBJ2-5, with 8 bases matching TRBD1. The DNA of the CDR3 is TGTGCAAGCAGTCCTCGGACAGGGAGGAGTGAGACACATTACTTC. Protein: CASSPRTGRSETHYF.